This T cell receptor (beta chain) was observed in a study of blood T cell repertoires in COVID-19. Between the trimmed V and J ends, which lost 0 bases and 4 bases, there was a span of 13 bases. There are 15 residues in the CDR3. Germline loops: CDR1 LGHNA, CDR2 YNFKEQ. Sequenced by immunoSEQ multiplex PCR; TCRdb stores in-frame clones only, minus some. This table holds approximately 77,000 clones, 80% found once. The chain joins TRBV4-2 to TRBJ2-7, with D perhaps TRBD2 (6 bases). The sequencing input was peripheral blood. The source of this sequence is a woman aged 70-85 years with acute or convalescent COVID-19. The CDR3: CASSQDGTRTYEQYF. The DNA of the CDR3 is TGTGCCAGCAGCCAAGACGGGACTCGAACTTACGAGCAGTACTTC.